Each of the 7 T cell receptor beta chains below was sequenced from the same sample in a study of blood T cell repertoires in COVID-19. Some clones are missing from TCRdb's copy, which holds only in-frame ones; the method was immunoSEQ multiplex PCR. In the table there are some 180,000 clones, 70% to 90% of which are singletons. Sample: peripheral blood. Receptors were obtained from a middle-aged man with COVID-19, enrolled during active disease.

This clone is a singleton in its sample. The V gene is TRBV27, the J gene TRBJ2-6; no clear D gene. The germline V and J ends were trimmed by 3 bases and 0 bases, with 15 bases remaining between them. CDR3 size: 18 residues. Germline V gene sequence: CDR1 MNHEY, CDR2 SMNVEV (reference sequence). The CDR3 nucleotides read TGTGCCAGCAGTTTCGGGTCGACGCGAGGCTCTGGGGCCAACGTCCTGACTTTC. Translating gives CASSFGSTRGSGANVLTF.

The chain couples TRBV11-3 to TRBJ2-2; 16 positions match TRBD2. There are 19 residues in the CDR3. Trimming took 2 bases from V and 4 from J; bases not matched to a gene: 7. Germline-derived CDR1 and CDR2 are SGHNT and YENEEA. The DNA of the CDR3 is TGTGCCAGCAGCTTACAAACCGGGACTAGCGGGAGGGTCACCGGGGAGCTGTTTTTT. Its protein product is CASSLQTGTSGRVTGELFF.

This clone was detected once. V and J are TRBV5-1 and TRBJ2-7, with D possibly being TRBD1 (5 bases). CDR3 length equals 15 residues. CDR1 and CDR2 (germline): SGHRS, YFSETQ. V was clipped by 1 base and J by 5 bases, with 16 bases between them. In DNA form, the CDR3 reads TGCGCCAGCAGCTTGTATGGAGAAGGGGCACACGAGCAGTACTTC. Amino acids: CASSLYGEGAHEQYF.

The chain is built from TRBV5-4 and TRBJ2-3; TRBD2 aligns across 8 bases. The CDR3 loop spans 19 amino acids. The V gene's germline CDR1 is SGHNT and CDR2 YYREEE (reference sequence). J gave up 1 base and V 4 bases, and 17 bases lay outside the gene matches. CDR3 loop: CASSPPGGSGVLRTDTQYF. CDR3 nucleotide sequence: TGTGCCAGCAGCCCCCCAGGTGGTAGCGGGGTTTTGCGCACAGATACGCAGTATTTT.

The rearrangement joins TRBV28 to TRBJ1-2, with 10 bases fitting TRBD1. This CDR3 has 12 residues. Germline CDR1 MDHEN, CDR2 SYDVKM. J was trimmed by 8 bases and V by 7 bases; bases with no gene match: 4. CDR3 protein: CASTTGGFGYTF. CDR3 sequence (DNA): TGTGCCAGCACGACAGGGGGCTTCGGCTACACCTTC.

The chain links TRBV5-6 to TRBJ1-5; D gene ambiguous. Per germline, CDR1 SGHDT and CDR2 YYEEEE. V was clipped by 4 bases and J by 2 bases, with 4 bases between them. This CDR3 is built from 12 residues. CDR3 coding DNA: TGTGCCAGCAGCCGGGGCAATCAGCCCCAGCATTTT. It yields the protein CASSRGNQPQHF.

The rearrangement joins TRBV29-1 to TRBJ2-3; D is perhaps TRBD2 (6 bases). The length of the CDR3 is 12 residues. CDR1 is SQVTM and CDR2 is ANQGSEA in the germline V gene. The CDR3 loop is CRAREYPDTQYF. The CDR3 DNA sequence: TGCAGGGCCCGGGAGTATCCAGATACGCAGTATTTT.